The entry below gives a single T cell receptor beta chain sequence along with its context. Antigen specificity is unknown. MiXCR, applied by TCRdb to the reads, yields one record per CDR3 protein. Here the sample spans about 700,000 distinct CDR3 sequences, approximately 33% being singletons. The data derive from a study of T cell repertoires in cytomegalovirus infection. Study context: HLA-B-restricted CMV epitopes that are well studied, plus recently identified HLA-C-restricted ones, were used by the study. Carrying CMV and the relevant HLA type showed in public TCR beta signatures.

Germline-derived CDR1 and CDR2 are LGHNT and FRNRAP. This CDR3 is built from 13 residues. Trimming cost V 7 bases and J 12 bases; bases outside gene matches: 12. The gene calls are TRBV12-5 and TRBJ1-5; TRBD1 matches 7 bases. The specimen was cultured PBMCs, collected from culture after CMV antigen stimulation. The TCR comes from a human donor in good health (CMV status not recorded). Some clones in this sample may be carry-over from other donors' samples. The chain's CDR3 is CASAESGTENQHF. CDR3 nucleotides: TGTGCTAGTGCCGAATCCGGGACAGAAAACCAGCATTTT.